A single sample gave rise to the 18 T cell receptor beta chains below, sequenced in a study of blood T cells in healthy people across ages. The use of a sample-barcoded 5' primer and a J-beta primer mix characterized a second PCR of about 7 to 12 cycles. Using its own MiXCR run on the 5' RACE reads, TCRdb lists one record per CDR3 protein. The data show 700,000 to 900,000 distinct CDR3 sequences, about 53% seen once. The sequencing input was blood. The receptors were gathered from a man older than 75 in good health.

V gene TRBV7-2 combines with J gene TRBJ2-2; D tentatively reads TRBD1 or TRBD2 (5 bases each). Trimming removed 7 bases at V and 1 base at J, with 13 bases between. This CDR3 spans 15 amino acids. Germline CDR1 and CDR2: SGHTA and FQGNSA. The CDR3 DNA sequence: TGTGCCAGCAAAAGCTTTGGGGGGAACACCGGGGAGCTGTTTTTT. Amino acids: CASKSFGGNTGELFF. Combining the CDR3 with reference TRBV7-2 and TRBJ2-2 gives the whole variable domain GAGVSQSPSNKVTEKGKDVELRCDPISGHTALYWYRQSLGQGLEFLIYFQGNSAPDKSGLPSDRFSAERTGGSVSTLTIQRTQQEDSAVYLCASKSFGGNTGELFFGEGSRLTVL.

This clonotype has just one count. The V gene is TRBV4-1, the J gene TRBJ1-5; perhaps TRBD1 as D (5 bases). The CDR3 spans 14 residues. Germline-derived CDR1 and CDR2 are MGHRA and YSYEKL. V lost 2 bases, J lost 6 bases, and 11 bases lay in between. DNA for the CDR3: TGCGCCAGCAGCCAATCCGGGGGAGGTCAGCCCCAGCATTTT. This encodes CASSQSGGGQPQHF.

The chain carries TRBV27 and TRBJ2-7; 8 bases agree with TRBD1. Near its end, the DNA agrees better with TRBJ2-5, so the J call may be wrong. Germline V gene lookup returns CDR1 MNHEY and CDR2 SMNVEV (reference sequence). The CDR3 totals 16 residues. In nucleotides, the CDR3 is TGTGCCAGCAGTAGAAACCCAGGGGGCGCTAGAGAGACCCAGTACTTC. This sequence encodes CASSRNPGGARETQYF.

The genes are TRBV21-1 and TRBJ2-7; the D segment call TRBD1 is taken from the table without a DNA check. TRBV21-1 is a pseudogene segment. The length of the CDR3 is 15 residues. CDR3 protein: CASSARRRDSYEQYF. The CDR3 DNA reads as TGTGCCAGCAGCGCTAGGAGGCGGGACTCCTACGAGCAGTACTTC.

The J gene is TRBJ2-1, the V gene TRBV6-2 or TRBV6-3; 8 bases align to TRBD2. This CDR3 comprises 12 residues. Germline V gene data show CDR1 as MNHEY and CDR2 as SVGEGT. The V gene end was trimmed by 5 bases and the J gene end by 9 bases; junction bases not matched to a gene: 3. In nucleotides, the CDR3 is TGTGCCAGCAGTAGGACTAGCACTGAGCAGTTCTTC. Residues: CASSRTSTEQFF.

This chain connects TRBV20-1 to TRBJ2-1; TRBD2 matches 8 bases. The end of the DNA aligns better with TRBJ2-7, so the J call may be wrong. CDR1 is DFQATT, CDR2 SNEGSKA, per germline (reference sequence). CDR3 length equals 14 residues. The CDR3 loop reads CSASFSGGITEQYF. DNA for the CDR3: TGCAGTGCTAGTTTCTCGGGAGGGATTACAGAGCAGTACTTC.

The V gene is TRBV11-2, the J gene TRBJ1-1; D is uncertain. The CDR3 is 13 amino acids. The V and J ends lost 0 bases and 10 bases respectively, with 12 bases between them. From germline, CDR1 is SGHAT and CDR2 FQNNGV. The DNA for the CDR3 is TGTGCCAGCAGCTTAGATAAGCCCAGTCGAGCTTTCTTT. As protein: CASSLDKPSRAFF.

The chain carries TRBV29-1 and TRBJ2-4, with D perhaps given as TRBD1 or TRBD2 (6 bases each). CDR1 and CDR2 (germline): SQVTM, ANQGSEA. This CDR3 is built from 17 residues. CDR3: CSPEGGLVELAKNIQYF. As DNA, the CDR3 is TGCAGTCCCGAAGGGGGGCTGGTGGAACTAGCCAAAAACATTCAGTACTTC. The full variable domain, with the rest looked up from reference TRBV29-1 and TRBJ2-4, is SAVISQKPSRDICQRGTSLTIQCQVDSQVTMMFWYRQQPGQSLTLIATANQGSEATYESGFVIDKFPISRPNLTFSTLTVSNMSPEDSSIYLCSPEGGLVELAKNIQYFGAGTRLSVL.

The rearrangement uses TRBV4-2 and TRBJ2-3, with 9 bases matching TRBD1. V was pared by 1 base and J by 14 bases, with 22 bases of the junction left unmatched. The CDR3 spans 18 residues. Germline CDR1 and CDR2: LGHNA and YNFKEQ. CDR3 residues: CASSQGTGDPPRVRYAYF. The CDR3 DNA follows: TGTGCCAGCAGCCAAGGGACAGGGGACCCTCCAAGGGTAAGATACGCGTATTTT.

CDR3 nucleotides: TGTGCCAGCAGCTTCAGGAGGGGGTTCGAGGAGACCCAGTACTTC. Amino acid sequence: CASSFRRGFEETQYF. The chain links TRBV5-4 to TRBJ2-5; tentatively, D is TRBD1 or TRBD2 (6 bases each). The CDR3 length is 15 residues. Looked up from germline, CDR1 is SGHNT and CDR2 is YYREEE (reference sequence). Deletions cut 2 bases from V and 5 bases from J, with 16 bases between.

This clonotype was seen more than once but under ten times. The V call is TRBV2, the J call TRBJ2-1; D gene ambiguous. The ends were cut back, 0 bases at V and 9 bases at J, with 18 bases in the middle. The germline V gene has CDR1 SNHLY and CDR2 FYNNEI. This CDR3 is built from 16 residues. The CDR3 DNA follows: TGTGCCAGCAGTGAAGCTGTTATCGGACCCAATGCTGAGCAGTTCTTC. This sequence encodes CASSEAVIGPNAEQFF.

The chain links TRBV11-2 to TRBJ1-6; 7 nucleotides line up with TRBD1. The CDR3 extends over 16 amino acids. V shed 4 bases and J 10 bases; nucleotides not matched to a gene: 13. Germline CDR1 SGHAT, CDR2 FQNNGV. The CDR3 nucleotides are TGTGCCAGCAGCTCAACGTCGGACAGGAGAGGATCACCCCTCCACTTT. It specifies CASSSTSDRRGSPLHF.

This rearrangement joins TRBV7-9 to TRBJ1-2; D is perhaps TRBD1 (5 bases). Trimming stripped 8 bases from V and 0 bases from J, with 16 bases between. The CDR3 has 15 amino acids. Germline V gives CDR1 SEHNR, CDR2 FQNEAQ (reference sequence). As DNA, the CDR3 is TGTGCCAGCGCTAACAGGAACAGGACTAACTATGGCTACACCTTC. Its protein product is CASANRNRTNYGYTF.

V and J are TRBV9 and TRBJ2-2; D is uncertain. CDR1 is SGDLS and CDR2 is YYNGEE in the germline V gene. This CDR3 contains 13 residues. The V end lost 3 bases, the J end lost 3 bases, and 6 bases lay between the germline ends. CDR3 in amino acids: CASSGTHTGELFF. Here the CDR3 DNA reads TGTGCCAGCAGCGGGACCCACACCGGGGAGCTGTTTTTT.

This rearrangement joins TRBV3-1 to TRBJ2-4; 9 bases agree with TRBD1. With V trimmed by 6 bases and J by 1 base, 7 bases remained unmatched. CDR3 length: 16 amino acids. In germline, CDR1 is LGHDT, CDR2 YNNKEL (reference sequence). The CDR3 region has the DNA TGTGCCAGCAGACGTACAGGGGGCAGTGCCAAAAACATTCAGTACTTC. It codes for CASRRTGGSAKNIQYF.

This clonotype was counted a single time. The chain recombines TRBV7-2 with TRBJ2-1; 8 positions match TRBD2. Germline lookup yields CDR1 SGHTA and CDR2 FQGNSA. This CDR3 contains 14 residues. With 3 bases clipped from V and 9 bases from J, the junction kept 7 bases outside the gene matches. The CDR3 DNA is TGTGCCAGCAGCTTCTCTCCCGGACTAGCTGAGCAGTTCTTC. Translation gives CASSFSPGLAEQFF.

This clonotype was detected a few times. The chain joins TRBV29-1 to TRBJ2-6, with TRBD2 as a possible D gene (5 bases). With 6 bases removed from V and 0 bases from J, the gap between germline ends came to 12 bases. CDR3 length: 15 residues. The germline CDR1 and CDR2 sequences are SQVTM and ANQGSEA. CDR3 residues: CSVGKVISGANVLTF. As DNA, the CDR3 is TGCAGCGTCGGGAAGGTGATCTCTGGGGCCAACGTCCTGACTTTC.

The gene calls are TRBV5-8 and TRBJ2-1; 7 bases align to TRBD1. The CDR3 consists of 16 residues. V gave up 4 bases and J gave up 9 bases; unmatched junction bases: 16. CDR1 is SGHTS and CDR2 is YDEGEE in the germline V gene. The CDR3 DNA reads as TGTGCCAGCAGCCATTGGCCGAGACAGGGTAAGGGTGAGCAGTTCTTC. Translating gives CASSHWPRQGKGEQFF.